The source of this T cell receptor beta chain is a study of response to subunit inactivated influenza vaccine. Broader study findings: Authors suggested each seasonal influenza vaccination recruits few new T cells.

TCRdb analysed the RT-PCR reads with MiXCR anew, one entry per CDR3 protein. The profile shows under 850,000 distinct CDR3 sequences, roughly 18% of them singletons. A word on this clonotype: Its antigen remains unidentified.

Germline CDR1 is SGHAT and CDR2 is FQNNGV. Trimming shortened V by 5 bases and J by 8 bases, and 12 bases separated the two germline ends. This CDR3 has 13 residues. This sequence joins TRBV11-2 and TRBJ2-2, with D possibly TRBD1 on 6 matching bases. The sample was PBMCs from blood, taken 5 days after vaccination. The TCR sequence derives from a man aged 45-65 years who received an inactivated influenza vaccine. CDR3 loop: CASSLVTGGELFF. DNA of the CDR3: TGTGCCAGCAGCCTTGTAACAGGGGGGGAGCTGTTTTTT.